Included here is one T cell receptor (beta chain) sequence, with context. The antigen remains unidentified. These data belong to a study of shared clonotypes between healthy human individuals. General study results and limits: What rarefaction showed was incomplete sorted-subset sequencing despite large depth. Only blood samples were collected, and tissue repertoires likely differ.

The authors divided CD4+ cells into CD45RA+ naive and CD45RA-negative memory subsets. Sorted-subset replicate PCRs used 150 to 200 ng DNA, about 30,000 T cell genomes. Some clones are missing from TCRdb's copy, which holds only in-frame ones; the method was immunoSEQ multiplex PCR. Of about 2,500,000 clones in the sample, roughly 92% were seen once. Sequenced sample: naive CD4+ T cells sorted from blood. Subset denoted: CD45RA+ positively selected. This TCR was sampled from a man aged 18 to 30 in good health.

This chain's CDR3 is CAISDPTSGGLWDEQYF. The DNA of the CDR3 is TGTGCCATCAGTGACCCGACTAGCGGGGGGCTTTGGGACGAGCAGTACTTC. V usage is TRBV10-3 and J usage is TRBJ2-7, with TRBD2 matching over 13 bases. The V segment lost 3 bases and the J segment 5 bases; nucleotides outside the gene matches: 10. Germline V gene sequence: CDR1 ENHRY, CDR2 SYGVKD. The CDR3 covers 17 residues.